This T cell receptor (beta chain) is from a study of Ad26.COV2.S vaccination and SARS-CoV-2 variants. With respect to this clone: Its antigen remains unknown.

V gave up 4 bases and J gave up 7 bases, with 19 bases separating them. There are 15 residues in the CDR3. CDR1 and CDR2 from the germline V gene are LGHDT and YNNKEL (reference sequence). Sample treatment: 15 to 20 received Ad26.COV2.S at low or high dose, single or two shots; about 5 received placebo; per-sample allocation not given. Samples were taken on day 63 after the first vaccine or placebo injection. Wuhan-strain spike was delivered by a replication-incompetent Ad26 vector. The table came from immunoSEQ multiplex PCR; TCRdb's copy has only in-frame clones and leaves some out. The sample contains more than 350,000 clones, around nine tenths of which appear only once. The study's findings and limits: Placebo recipients had lower spike-specific TCR breadth than vaccine recipients.

Source: peripheral blood, taken in a trial of Ad26.COV2.S vaccine versus placebo. This TCR derives from a person between 18 and 60 years old who received the Ad26.COV2.S COVID-19 vaccine or a placebo. This chain uses TRBV3-1 (or the pseudogene TRBV3-2) with TRBJ2-5, with D uncertain. The CDR3 spells CASSRTRAVRGTQYF. The CDR3 DNA reads as TGTGCCAGCAGCCGTACTCGTGCAGTACGCGGGACCCAGTACTTC.